In this sample, the clone carrying this TCR beta chain turned up a few times. Its antigen is not known. A process of 5'RACE template switching, which added a universal primer site and UMIs, was used to make TCR cDNA. In TCRdb, the 5' RACE reads were re-called with MiXCR into one record per CDR3 protein. Seen here are some 300,000 distinct CDR3 sequences, around 8.6% observed once, and the top ten hold about 3.5%. The entry originates in a study of T cells after yellow fever vaccination. Points from the study as a whole: Though it reached lower strength, the secondary response hit its peak faster, day 5 versus 15. Clones that expanded after primary vaccination mostly reappeared after the booster (just under 98% CD4, around 87% CD8). A limited proportion of clonotypes was detected within both the CD4 and CD8 compartments.

This CDR3 contains 14 residues. Germline V lookup: CDR1 MNHEY, CDR2 SVGAGI. The V and J ends lost 5 bases and 4 bases respectively, with 13 bases between them. The source material was CD4+ T cells sorted from PBMCs, sampled 5 days after the yellow fever booster vaccination. The TCR sequence derives from a man aged 18-30 years who received the YFV17D yellow fever vaccine. This chain links TRBV6-5 with TRBJ2-3; D is undetermined. The CDR3 DNA reads as TGTGCCAGCAGTCGTGTGGGCCGCGCAGATACGCAGTATTTT. Translated: CASSRVGRADTQYF.